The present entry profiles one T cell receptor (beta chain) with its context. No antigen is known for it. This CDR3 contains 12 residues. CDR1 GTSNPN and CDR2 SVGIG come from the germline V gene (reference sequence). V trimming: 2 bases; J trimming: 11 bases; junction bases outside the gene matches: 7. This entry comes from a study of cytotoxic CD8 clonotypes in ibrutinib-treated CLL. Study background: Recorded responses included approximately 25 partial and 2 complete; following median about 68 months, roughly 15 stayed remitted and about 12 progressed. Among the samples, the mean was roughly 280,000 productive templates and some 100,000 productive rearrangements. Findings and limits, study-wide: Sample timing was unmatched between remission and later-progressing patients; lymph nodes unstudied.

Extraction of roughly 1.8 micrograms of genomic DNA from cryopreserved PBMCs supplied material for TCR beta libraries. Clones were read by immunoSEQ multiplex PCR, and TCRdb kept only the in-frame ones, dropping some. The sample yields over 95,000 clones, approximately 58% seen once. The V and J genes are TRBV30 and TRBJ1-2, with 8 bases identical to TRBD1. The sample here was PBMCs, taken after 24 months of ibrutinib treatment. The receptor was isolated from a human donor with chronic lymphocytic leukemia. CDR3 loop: CAWSTLDRDYTF. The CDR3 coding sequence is TGTGCCTGGAGTACGCTGGACAGGGATTACACCTTC. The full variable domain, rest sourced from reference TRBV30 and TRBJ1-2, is SQTIHQWPATLVQPVGSPLSLECTVEGTSNPNLYWYRQAAGRGLQLLFYSVGIGQISSEVPQNLSASRPQDRQFILSSKKLLLSDSGFYLCAWSTLDRDYTFGSGTRLTVV.